This TCR beta chain appears in the sequencing data of a study of glioma-infiltrating T cells. Using RNA template, CDR3s of TCR alpha and beta were amplified with iRepertoire arm-PCR. TCRdb recomputed calls from the multiplex PCR reads with MiXCR, one row per CDR3 protein. The repertoire holds about 140,000 distinct CDR3 sequences, with 30% to 40% as singletons. General study points: CDR3 overlap between tissue and blood was very small. Tissue-blood divergence was below expectation in non-neoplastic patients, above in gliomas.

Turning to this clonotype: The antigen remains undetermined.

The sequenced material came from glioma tissue, nonneoplastic brain tissue, or PBMCs (not recorded which). The source is a human donor with low-grade glioma or glioblastoma, undergoing nonglioma brain surgery, or in good health (not recorded which).

Here the CDR3 reads CASMRGGMHNSYEQYF. The CDR3 bases are TGTGCCAGCATGAGAGGTGGTATGCACAATTCCTACGAGCAGTACTTC. V usage is TRBV6-1 and J usage is TRBJ2-7; no clear D. With 7 bases removed from V and 1 base from J, the gap between germline ends came to 20 bases. Germline CDR1 MNHNS, CDR2 SASEGT. The CDR3 loop spans 16 amino acids.